Reported below is one T cell receptor (beta chain). The antigen remains unidentified. Trimming took 3 bases from V and 1 from J, leaving 8 bases between them. The CDR3 has 14 residues. This entry belongs to a study of cytomegalovirus exposure and HLA in healthy donors. Study results and caveats: Most TCR sequences showed up rarely, but some public TCRs showed up in many donors. About 87% or about 30% of the time was how often most TCR beta V segments were productive, according to an earlier analysis. V segments that were indistinguishable, TRBV6-2 and TRBV6-3 among them, were omitted from analysis. TCR beta sequences numbering 16,951 were associated with HLA alleles at 0.05 false discovery rate in a later analysis.

PCR was performed using 60 Vbeta and 13 Jbeta primers. Repertoires were generated with immunoSEQ multiplex PCR, while TCRdb's copy carries only in-frame clones and drops some. The sample consists of fewer than 250,000 clones, approximately 80% of them appearing once. The source of this sequence is a boy younger than 10 in good health and CMV-seronegative. This chain joins TRBV23-1 and TRBJ2-3; tentatively, D is TRBD1 (6 bases). TRBV23-1 qualifies as an ORF whose function is uncertain. Sequencing was carried out using PBMCs. Here the CDR3 DNA reads TGCGCCAGCAGTCACAGGGGAGGCACAGATACGCAGTATTTT. This encodes CASSHRGGTDTQYF.